This T cell receptor beta chain emerged from a study of T cells in Graves' hyperthyroidism and ophthalmopathy. General study points: Most thyroid clonotypes that were expanded above 0.001 also turned up in blood.

Orbital computed tomography and thyroid ultrasound, together with serum TRAb and thyroxine and clinical symptoms, were used for diagnoses. Blood was drawn at first hyperthyroidism diagnosis, before any ophthalmopathy symptoms. PBMCs came from roughly 10 ml fresh peripheral blood. CDR1 MNHNS and CDR2 SASEGT come from the germline V gene. Trimming took off 6 bases at V and 4 bases at J, with 13 bases between the two ends. This CDR3 has 13 amino acids. This clonotype turned up a few times. Its antigen is undetermined. RNA transcripts yielded amplified TCR beta CDR3 regions. TCR CDR3 underwent first-round RT-PCR with the HTBI primer set. MiXCR was run by TCRdb on the multiplex PCR reads, yielding one entry per CDR3 protein. Of 350,000 to 450,000 distinct CDR3 sequences listed, approximately 18% are singletons.

The gene calls are TRBV6-1 and TRBJ2-7; D is possibly TRBD2 (6 bases). Input material: blood. The sequence was obtained from a woman in her twenties or thirties with Graves' hyperthyroidism that later progressed to Graves' ophthalmopathy. CDR3 amino acids: CASSDGTFYEQYF. The CDR3 DNA is TGTGCCAGCAGCGATGGGACTTTTTACGAGCAGTACTTC.